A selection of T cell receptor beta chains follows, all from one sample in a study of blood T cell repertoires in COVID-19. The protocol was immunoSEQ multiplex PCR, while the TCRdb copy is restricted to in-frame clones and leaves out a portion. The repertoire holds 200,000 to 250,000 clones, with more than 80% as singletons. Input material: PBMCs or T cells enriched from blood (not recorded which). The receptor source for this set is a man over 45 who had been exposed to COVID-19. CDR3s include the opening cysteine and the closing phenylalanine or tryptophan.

CDR3aa: CASSPRLAGGNPLFF
j_gene: TRBJ2-1
len: 15
v_gene: TRBV7-9

CDR3aa: CASSHREATNEKLFF
j_gene: TRBJ1-4
len: 15
v_gene: TRBV6-5

CDR3aa: CASSQGQGGSPLHF
j_gene: TRBJ1-6
len: 14
v_gene: TRBV3-1/TRBV3-2

CDR3aa: CASSLTHRAGANVLTF
j_gene: TRBJ2-6
len: 16
v_gene: TRBV7-3

CDR3aa: CASSTQGDGEKLFF
j_gene: TRBJ1-4
len: 14
v_gene: TRBV28

CDR3aa: CASSPEINSPLHF
j_gene: TRBJ1-6
len: 13
v_gene: TRBV9

CDR3aa: CAWTDPRNYGYTF
j_gene: TRBJ1-2
len: 13
v_gene: TRBV30

CDR3aa: CASSYRDRGLTGELFF
j_gene: TRBJ2-2
len: 16
v_gene: TRBV4-1

CDR3aa: CASSLSGRNSPLHF
j_gene: TRBJ1-6
len: 14
v_gene: TRBV13

CDR3aa: CASSYRIAGAGETQYF
j_gene: TRBJ2-5
len: 16
v_gene: TRBV6-5

CDR3aa: CASSYGGTGELFF
j_gene: TRBJ2-2
len: 13
v_gene: TRBV6-5

CDR3aa: CASSSGLAGSTDTQYF
j_gene: TRBJ2-3
len: 16
v_gene: TRBV5-1

CDR3aa: CAWSALPRQSSPLHF
j_gene: TRBJ1-6
len: 15
v_gene: TRBV30

CDR3aa: CASSFRVGEGLTDTQYF
j_gene: TRBJ2-3
len: 17
v_gene: TRBV7-9

CDR3aa: CATEQTGTGQPQHF
j_gene: TRBJ1-5
len: 14
v_gene: TRBV24-1

CDR3aa: CASSPHPLTGETQYF
j_gene: TRBJ2-5
len: 15
v_gene: TRBV7-9

CDR3aa: CASSLGRGSPGNSPLHF
j_gene: TRBJ1-6
len: 17
v_gene: TRBV7-9

CDR3aa: CASSLYGQGSGGEKLFF
j_gene: TRBJ1-4
len: 17
v_gene: TRBV5-6

CDR3aa: CASSPLRQGGPANYGYTF
j_gene: TRBJ1-2
len: 18
v_gene: TRBV5-6

CDR3aa: CASSLAGADTQYF
j_gene: TRBJ2-3
len: 13
v_gene: TRBV5-1

CDR3aa: CASSEGILAELNNEQFF
j_gene: TRBJ2-1
len: 17
v_gene: TRBV9

CDR3aa: CASRSGMNTEAFF
j_gene: TRBJ1-1
len: 13
v_gene: TRBV9

CDR3aa: CASSVDQGTYGYTF
j_gene: TRBJ1-2
len: 14
v_gene: TRBV9

CDR3aa: CASSSIQGLDGYTF
j_gene: TRBJ1-2
len: 14
v_gene: TRBV7-9

CDR3aa: CASSLGGANNEKLFF
j_gene: TRBJ1-4
len: 15
v_gene: TRBV11-3

CDR3aa: CASSLMGQDYNSPLHF
j_gene: TRBJ1-6
len: 16
v_gene: TRBV13

CDR3aa: CASSFLRLAGDNEQFF
j_gene: TRBJ2-1
len: 16
v_gene: TRBV5-4

CDR3aa: CAWRPGQGLYNSPLHF
j_gene: TRBJ1-6
len: 16
v_gene: TRBV30

CDR3aa: CASSEGQGGLAKNIQYF
j_gene: TRBJ2-4
len: 17
v_gene: TRBV2

CDR3aa: CASSLGGFVSGNTIYF
j_gene: TRBJ1-3
len: 16
v_gene: TRBV28

CDR3aa: CASSFKTGGYNEQFF
j_gene: TRBJ2-1
len: 15
v_gene: TRBV11-3

CDR3aa: CASNPTGGPEKLFF
j_gene: TRBJ1-4
len: 14
v_gene: TRBV19

CDR3aa: CASSLAITGINEKLFF
j_gene: TRBJ1-4
len: 16
v_gene: TRBV5-6

CDR3aa: CASSFDSVSGNTIYF
j_gene: TRBJ1-3
len: 15
v_gene: TRBV5-1

CDR3aa: CASSFWTERAELYF
j_gene: TRBJ2-3
len: 14
v_gene: TRBV27

CDR3aa: CATSRDRGGLTGELFF
j_gene: TRBJ2-2
len: 16
v_gene: TRBV15

CDR3aa: CASGGERGNNYGYTF
j_gene: TRBJ1-2
len: 15
v_gene: TRBV28

CDR3aa: CASSFQGDQPQHF
j_gene: TRBJ1-5
len: 13
v_gene: TRBV5-1

CDR3aa: CASATGSSYNEQFF
j_gene: TRBJ2-1
len: 14
v_gene: TRBV12-5

CDR3aa: CSVTGQEDYGYTF
j_gene: TRBJ1-2
len: 13
v_gene: TRBV29-1